The clone carrying this T cell receptor (beta chain) has a count of ten or more. The cohort's ophthalmopathy patients, a group with duration under 3 months, had a Clinical Activity Score of at least 3 and a NOSPECS grade of at least 4. The authors obtained PBMCs from 10 ml of fresh peripheral blood. The data were obtained in a study of T cells in Graves' hyperthyroidism and ophthalmopathy. For the study at large: At the time of initial diagnosis and before any treatment, peripheral blood was collected.

Researchers amplified the TCR beta CDR3 regions from RNA transcripts. The TCR CDR3 was amplified in a first-round RT-PCR using the HTBI primer set. TCRdb re-called the multiplex PCR reads through MiXCR, storing one row per CDR3 protein. The sample records about 600,000 distinct CDR3 sequences, about 16% being singletons. The CDR3 covers 15 residues. Between the trimmed V and J ends, which lost 0 bases and 4 bases, there was a span of 13 bases. The V gene's germline CDR1 is GTSNPN and CDR2 SVGIG (reference sequence). The sample comprised blood. The clonotype comes from a woman between 40 and 50 years old with Graves' ophthalmopathy. The genes are TRBV30 and TRBJ1-5; D might be TRBD1 (5 bases). CDR3 residues: CAWSVPGRENQPQHF. CDR3 coding DNA: TGTGCCTGGAGTGTACCGGGACGGGAAAATCAGCCCCAGCATTTT.